This passage covers 17 T cell receptor beta chains from one sample sequenced in a study of Graves' ophthalmopathy and Graves' hyperthyroidism. TCR beta CDR3 amplification used RNA transcripts. HTBI primers primed a first-round RT-PCR, and a second-round multiplex PCR followed. In TCRdb, the multiplex PCR reads were re-called with MiXCR into one record per CDR3 protein. The sample yields over 450,000 distinct CDR3 sequences, around an eighth seen once. Sequenced material: blood. The receptors shown here come from a woman in her twenties or thirties with Graves' ophthalmopathy.

Many counts were recorded for this clonotype. CDR3: CASSLDLLSGNTIYF. CDR3 bases: TGTGCCAGCAGCTTAGATCTGTTATCGGGAAACACCATATATTTT. The chain combines TRBV11-2 with TRBJ1-3, with no clear D. Germline V gene sequence: CDR1 SGHAT, CDR2 FQNNGV. The V end lost 0 bases, the J end lost 4 bases, and 10 bases lay between the germline ends. The CDR3 sequence is 15 residues long.

This clonotype was observed many times. This chain joins TRBV27 and TRBJ2-5; 9 bases are a match to TRBD2. Losses at the gene ends were 0 bases for V and 0 bases for J; bases not matched to a gene: 5. There are 17 residues in the CDR3. Germline loops: CDR1 MNHEY, CDR2 SMNVEV (reference sequence). CDR3 bases: TGTGCCAGCAGTTTATCTGGGACTAGCTACTACCAAGAGACCCAGTACTTC. It codes for CASSLSGTSYYQETQYF.

This clonotype came up many times. V gene TRBV11-2 combines with J gene TRBJ2-2, with TRBD2 matching 7 bases. Losses at the gene ends were 5 bases for V and 4 bases for J; bases not matched to a gene: 10. From germline, CDR1 is SGHAT and CDR2 FQNNGV. This CDR3 has 16 amino acids. This chain's CDR3 is CASSASRLAATGELFF. CDR3 in DNA: TGTGCCAGCAGCGCCTCCCGGCTAGCGGCCACCGGGGAGCTGTTTTTT.

This clonotype was seen many times. The chain couples TRBV15 to TRBJ2-7; the D is unclear. The germline V and J ends were trimmed by 0 bases and 5 bases, with 14 bases remaining between them. Germline lookup yields CDR1 LNHNV and CDR2 YYDKDF (reference sequence). The CDR3 length is 15 residues. The CDR3 here is CATSRENTARNEQYF. DNA for the CDR3: TGTGCCACCAGCAGAGAAAATACGGCCCGGAACGAGCAGTACTTC.

This clonotype was recorded at least ten times. The CDR3 spells CSVSPTGFGDYGYTF. For the CDR3, the DNA is TGCAGCGTTAGCCCTACAGGGTTTGGGGACTATGGCTACACCTTC. V usage is TRBV29-1 and J usage is TRBJ1-2; D may be TRBD1 (6 bases). This CDR3 is 15 amino acids long. CDR1 and CDR2 from the germline V gene are SQVTM and ANQGSEA. Trimming stripped 5 bases from V and 3 bases from J, with 19 bases between.

This clonotype was detected a few times. A much larger clone lies one base from this, so it may be a read error. V is TRBV11-2 and J is TRBJ2-4; D remains ambiguous. Germline V gene data show CDR1 as SGHAT and CDR2 as FQNNGV. The CDR3 loop spans 17 amino acids. In DNA form, the CDR3 reads TGTGCCAGCAGCGACCCTCGGCTCCCTATAGCCAAAAACATGCAGTACTTC. This sequence encodes CASSDPRLPIAKNMQYF. The full variable domain, completed using reference TRBV11-2 and TRBJ2-4, is EAGVAQSPRYKIIEKRQSVAFWCNPISGHATLYWYQQILGQGPKLLIQFQNNGVVDDSQLPKDRFSAERLKGVDSTLKIQPAKLEDSAVYLCASSDPRLPIAKNMQYFGAGTRLSVL.

Ten or more counts support this clonotype. The chain carries TRBV28 and TRBJ2-7; 10 bases map to TRBD2. Germline values: CDR1 MDHEN, CDR2 SYDVKM. J gave up 2 bases and V 7 bases, and 8 bases lay outside the gene matches. The CDR3 covers 15 residues. The chain's CDR3 is CASKPSGSFTYEQYF. The CDR3 DNA follows: TGTGCCAGCAAACCTAGCGGGAGTTTCACCTACGAGCAGTACTTC.

This clonotype was seen many times. The chain couples TRBV12-3 or TRBV12-4 to TRBJ1-6; 9 bases are shared with TRBD1. This CDR3 is built from 15 residues. The trim removed 5 bases at V and 5 bases at J, leaving 4 bases unmatched. CDR3 nucleotides: TGTGCCAGCAGTCCATGGGACAGGGATAATTCACCCCTCCACTTT. It codes for CASSPWDRDNSPLHF.

With regard to this clonotype: The conserved phenylalanine or tryptophan is not found at the CDR3 terminus, so this likely reflects a read error. This rearrangement joins TRBV4-2 to TRBJ2-2, with 9 nucleotides matching TRBD2. The germline V gene encodes CDR1 LGHNA and CDR2 YNFKEQ. The CDR3 spans 16 residues. V was clipped by 1 base and J by 5 bases; unmatched bases: 5. CDR3 coding DNA: TGTGCCAGCAGCCAAGGCGCGGGAGGGCCGACCGGGGAGCTGTTTGTT. Its translation is CASSQGAGGPTGELFV.

The CDR3 nucleotides are TGTGCCAGCGGGAGAAAGCTGTCCGGGGAGCTGTTTTTT. Its translation is CASGRKLSGELFF. V gene TRBV2 combines with J gene TRBJ2-2, with D perhaps matching TRBD2 (5 bases). The CDR3 sequence is 13 residues long. Germline CDR1 is SNHLY and CDR2 is FYNNEI. The germline V and J ends were trimmed by 8 bases and 6 bases, with 13 bases remaining between them.

This clonotype came up a few times. This chain joins TRBV9 and TRBJ2-2, with 8 bases fitting TRBD2. Germline loops: CDR1 SGDLS, CDR2 YYNGEE. The V segment lost 0 bases and the J segment 5 bases; nucleotides outside the gene matches: 3. The length of the CDR3 is 15 residues. For the CDR3, the DNA is TGTGCCAGCAGCGTAGTGAGCGGGAGTACCGGGGAGCTGTTTTTT. As protein: CASSVVSGSTGELFF.

This clonotype was counted many times. The CDR3 bases are TGTGCCAGCAAGGGATGGCGAACGGGGACTGAAGCTTTCTTT. Protein sequence: CASKGWRTGTEAFF. The rearrangement uses TRBV6-2 or TRBV6-3 and TRBJ1-1; D remains ambiguous. The CDR3 contains 14 residues. Germline-derived CDR1 and CDR2 are MNHEY and SVGEGT. Trimming stripped 7 bases from V and 5 bases from J, with 17 bases between.

This clonotype has ten or more counts. Mismatch with germline at one junction end may stem from a read error. This chain joins TRBV28 and TRBJ1-5; TRBD1 matches at 8 bases. CDR1 is MDHEN and CDR2 is SYDVKM in the germline V gene. This CDR3 is 15 amino acids long. CDR3 amino acids: CASSPWTGSNQPRHF. The CDR3 DNA reads as TGTGCCAGCAGTCCATGGACAGGGTCAAATCAGCCCCGGCATTTT.

With respect to this clonotype: It may be a read error: a sequence one base away is much more abundant. J is TRBJ1-5 and V is TRBV28; D might be TRBD1 (6 bases). This CDR3 is built from 15 residues. Germline loops: CDR1 MDHEN, CDR2 SYDVKM. The CDR3: CAGRQTGDSNQPQHF. CDR3 sequence (DNA): TGTGCCGGCAGGCAGACAGGCGATAGCAATCAGCCCCAGCATTTT.

This clonotype was picked up many times. The chain couples TRBV28 to TRBJ2-7; D gene uncertain. CDR1 and CDR2 from the germline V gene are MDHEN and SYDVKM. This CDR3 comprises 15 residues. The ends were cut back, 2 bases at V and 0 bases at J, with 11 bases in the middle. CDR3 amino acids: CASSLRTETSYEQYF. The DNA of the CDR3 is TGTGCCAGCAGTTTACGGACGGAAACCTCCTACGAGCAGTACTTC. The full variable domain, with the rest looked up from reference TRBV28 and TRBJ2-7, is DVKVTQSSRYLVKRTGEKVFLECVQDMDHENMFWYRQDPGLGLRLIYFSYDVKMKEKGDIPEGYSVSREKKERFSLILESASTNQTSMYLCASSLRTETSYEQYFGPGTRLTVT.

This clonotype was counted between two and nine times. V usage is TRBV18 and J usage is TRBJ1-5; D not resolved. The CDR3 has 13 amino acids. CDR1 is KGHSH, CDR2 LQKENI, per germline. With 4 bases removed from V and 3 bases from J, the gap between germline ends came to 7 bases. CDR3 nucleotides: TGTGCCAGCTCACGATCATTCAATCAGCCCCAGCATTTT. The encoded protein is CASSRSFNQPQHF.

This clonotype was picked up many times. V usage is TRBV12-3 or TRBV12-4 and J usage is TRBJ2-5; the match to TRBD2 covers 7 bases. With V trimmed by 5 bases and J by 11 bases, 14 bases remained unmatched. The CDR3 extends over 14 amino acids. The CDR3 region has the DNA TGTGCCAGCAGTCTCACGGGGGGACTCGGTATTCAGTACTTC. It codes for CASSLTGGLGIQYF.